The 7 T cell receptor beta chains in this list originate from one sample, sequenced in a study of blood T cell repertoires in COVID-19. Using immunoSEQ multiplex PCR, the repertoire was profiled, and TCRdb retains in-frame clones only, with some absent. The profile shows over 200,000 clones, about four fifths of them singletons. The sample was peripheral blood. The receptors originated from a man aged 50 to 60 with active or convalescent COVID-19.

There are a few counts of this clone. The rearrangement links TRBV5-8 to TRBJ1-4; D is perhaps TRBD1 (6 bases). V dropped 4 bases and J dropped 6 bases, with 16 bases sitting between them. This CDR3 is 15 amino acids long. CDR1 SGHTS and CDR2 YDEGEE come from the germline V gene. In DNA, the CDR3 is TGTGCCAGCAGCCAACAGGGTACGGGCGATGAAAAACTGTTTTTT. Its translation is CASSQQGTGDEKLFF.

The rearrangement joins TRBV3-1 (or the pseudogene TRBV3-2) to TRBJ1-5; D perhaps matches TRBD1 (5 bases). From germline, CDR1 is LGHDT and CDR2 YNNKEL (reference sequence). This CDR3 region has 16 residues. V lost 3 bases and J 3 bases, leaving 15 bases between the germline ends. The CDR3, as DNA: TGTGCCAGCAGCCACGGGTCAGGGAACCCCAATCAGCCCCAGCATTTT. Translating it yields CASSHGSGNPNQPQHF.

This chain connects TRBV27 to TRBJ2-7; 8 bases fit TRBD1. The CDR3 loop spans 14 amino acids. J lost 3 bases, V lost 4 bases, and 5 bases had no gene match. Germline V gene data show CDR1 as MNHEY and CDR2 as SMNVEV (reference sequence). CDR3 protein: CASSSRGQGYEQYF. The CDR3, as DNA: TGTGCCAGCAGTTCCCGCGGACAGGGCTACGAGCAGTACTTC.

The V and J genes are TRBV28 and TRBJ1-5; D not resolved. The CDR3 totals 15 residues. V lost 6 bases, J lost 1 base, and 13 bases lay in between. The germline V gene has CDR1 MDHEN and CDR2 SYDVKM. CDR3 coding DNA: TGTGCCAGCAGACATTACAGAGGGAGCAATCAGCCCCAGCATTTT. It is translated as CASRHYRGSNQPQHF.

The CDR3 DNA reads as TGCAGCGTTGAAGGGCTAGCGGGGGGGCCTGGGTACAATGAGCAGTTCTTC. Its protein is CSVEGLAGGPGYNEQFF. The V and J genes are TRBV29-1 and TRBJ2-1, with 12 bases aligning to TRBD2. V lost 1 base, J lost 4 bases, and 8 bases stayed unmatched. Germline V CDR1 and CDR2: SQVTM, ANQGSEA. This CDR3 region has 17 residues.

In this sample, this clone turned up once. This specimen includes other DNA sequences encoding the same CDR3. The chain couples TRBV6-1 to TRBJ1-5; D is possibly TRBD1 (5 bases). V lost 2 bases and J lost 0, with 8 bases in between. The CDR3 extends over 15 amino acids. In germline, CDR1 is MNHNS, CDR2 SASEGT. This CDR3 reads CASSEWGPSNQPQHF. Here the CDR3 DNA reads TGTGCCAGCAGTGAATGGGGCCCTAGCAATCAGCCCCAGCATTTT.

This chain joins TRBV6-2 or TRBV6-3 and TRBJ2-5; 12 nucleotides line up with TRBD2. After removal of 4 bases from V and 1 base from J, the junction contained 7 bases not matched to a gene. The CDR3 is 17 amino acids. Germline CDR1 is MNHEY and CDR2 is SVGEGT. The CDR3 sequence is CASSFSTSGGLQETQYF. CDR3 sequence (DNA): TGTGCCAGCAGTTTTTCGACTAGCGGGGGCCTCCAAGAGACCCAGTACTTC.